What follows are 14 T cell receptor beta chains derived from one specimen sequenced in a study of OX40 agonist ivuxolimab in advanced cancers. Some clones are missing from TCRdb's copy, which holds only in-frame ones; the method was immunoSEQ multiplex PCR. The table shows 75,000 to 95,000 clones, with 75% to 90% occurring only once. The material sequenced was CD4+ or CD8+ T cells sorted from blood, taken in a trial of the OX40 agonist ivuxolimab. The origin of the receptors is an adult with an advanced solid tumor such as melanoma, head and neck, liver or kidney cancer.

The rearrangement links TRBV6-1 to TRBJ2-5; D not resolved. V was pared by 11 bases and J by 1 base, with 14 bases between. The CDR3 totals 13 residues. Germline V lookup: CDR1 MNHNS, CDR2 SASEGT. As DNA, the CDR3 is TGTGCCTCCCACAGACTGCTCCAAGAGACCCAGTACTTC. This encodes CASHRLLQETQYF.

The rearrangement uses TRBV5-8 and TRBJ2-5, with D possibly called TRBD1 or TRBD2 (5 bases each). Germline values: CDR1 SGHTS, CDR2 YDEGEE. V gave up 2 bases and J gave up 1 base, with 15 bases separating them. This CDR3 contains 16 residues. CDR3 residues: CASSFGQGAFQETQYF. Written as DNA, the CDR3 is TGTGCCAGCAGCTTTGGTCAGGGAGCTTTCCAAGAGACCCAGTACTTC.

The V call is TRBV29-1, the J call TRBJ1-4; 9 nucleotides match TRBD1. CDR3 size: 14 residues. J lost 6 bases, V lost 4 bases, and 6 bases had no gene match. Germline V lookup: CDR1 SQVTM, CDR2 ANQGSEA. For the CDR3, the DNA is TGCAGCGTTGCTGGGACAGGGATCGATGAAAAACTGTTTTTT. Translated: CSVAGTGIDEKLFF. Based on the CDR3 plus reference TRBV29-1 and TRBJ1-4, the full variable domain is SAVISQKPSRDICQRGTSLTIQCQVDSQVTMMFWYRQQPGQSLTLIATANQGSEATYESGFVIDKFPISRPNLTFSTLTVSNMSPEDSSIYLCSVAGTGIDEKLFFGSGTQLSVL.

This sequence joins TRBV4-2 and TRBJ2-1; D gene ambiguous. The germline V and J ends were trimmed by 4 bases and 4 bases, with 11 bases remaining between them. Germline loops: CDR1 LGHNA, CDR2 YNFKEQ. CDR3 length equals 14 residues. In DNA form, the CDR3 reads TGTGCCAGCAGCCGAAAAGAGAAGTACAATGAGCAGTTCTTC. This encodes CASSRKEKYNEQFF.

The gene calls are TRBV28 and TRBJ1-5; D gene uncertain. V was trimmed by 8 bases and J by 2 bases, leaving 16 bases between them. Germline CDR1 and CDR2: MDHEN and SYDVKM. The CDR3 totals 15 residues. CDR3 in DNA: TGTGCCAGCGGTCCCGGGGTTAAGGGCAATCAGCCCCAGCATTTT. Translation gives CASGPGVKGNQPQHF. Full variable domain (rest looked up from reference TRBV28 and TRBJ1-5): DVKVTQSSRYLVKRTGEKVFLECVQDMDHENMFWYRQDPGLGLRLIYFSYDVKMKEKGDIPEGYSVSREKKERFSLILESASTNQTSMYLCASGPGVKGNQPQHFGDGTRLSIL.

V gene TRBV19 combines with J gene TRBJ1-5, with D unclear. V lost 6 bases to trimming and J lost 3 bases, with 15 bases between them. The CDR3 loop spans 15 amino acids. CDR1 is LNHDA, CDR2 SQIVND, per germline (reference sequence). The CDR3 DNA reads as TGTGCCAGTAGACTCTCCCCCGCTTCCAATCAGCCCCAGCATTTT. Encoded protein: CASRLSPASNQPQHF.

The rearrangement joins TRBV13 to TRBJ2-2; weak D call: TRBD2 (6 bases). Germline CDR1 is PRHDT and CDR2 is FYEKMQ (reference sequence). With 3 bases removed from V and 6 bases from J, the gap between germline ends came to 14 bases. The CDR3 contains 15 residues. The CDR3 region has the DNA TGTGCCAGCAGCTTGGAGGGGCGAGAAGCCGGGGAGCTGTTTTTT. Translation: CASSLEGREAGELFF.

The chain combines TRBV11-2 with TRBJ2-7; tentatively, D is TRBD1 or TRBD2 (6 bases each). The CDR3 has 14 amino acids. The V gene's germline CDR1 is SGHAT and CDR2 FQNNGV. V dropped 7 bases and J dropped 6 bases, with 19 bases sitting between them. For the CDR3, the DNA is TGTGCCAGCACCCCTGGGGGGCCCCGTCTCGAGCAGTACGTC. Translated: CASTPGGPRLEQYV.

The genes are TRBV6-6 and TRBJ2-7, with D perhaps matching TRBD1 or TRBD2 (5 bases each). Trimming shortened V by 6 bases and J by 6 bases, and 21 bases separated the two germline ends. The germline CDR1 and CDR2 sequences are MNHNY and SVGAGI (reference sequence). The CDR3 length is 15 residues. CDR3 nucleotide sequence: TGTGCCAGCAGCTCCGGGGCAGGGTGGGAAGGCGAGCAGTACTTC. This codes for CASSSGAGWEGEQYF.

The rearrangement joins TRBV29-1 to TRBJ1-1; D possibly corresponds to TRBD1 (5 bases). CDR3 length: 16 amino acids. Trimming removed 6 bases from V and 3 bases from J, with 23 bases in between. The germline V gene encodes CDR1 SQVTM and CDR2 ANQGSEA. CDR3 in DNA: TGCAGCGTCACCCCCACCGTGCAGGGAGGTTACACTGAAGCTTTCTTT. Protein: CSVTPTVQGGYTEAFF.

The V call is TRBV10-3, the J call TRBJ2-2, with 13 positions matching TRBD2. CDR1 is ENHRY, CDR2 SYGVKD, per germline. The CDR3 is 14 residues long. The junction had 2 bases not matched to a gene; V was cut back by 6 bases and J by 7 bases. The CDR3 DNA is TGTGCCATCAGAGGACTAGCGGGAGACGGGGAGCTGTTTTTT. Encoded protein: CAIRGLAGDGELFF.

CDR3 residues: CASSGGSGKNTEAFF. CDR3 in DNA: TGCGCCAGCAGCGGAGGGTCGGGGAAGAACACTGAAGCTTTCTTT. The chain joins TRBV5-1 to TRBJ1-1; D gene uncertain. This CDR3 is 15 amino acids long. Per germline, CDR1 SGHRS and CDR2 YFSETQ. V was clipped by 4 bases and J by 1 base, with 14 bases between them.

This clone has only a few counts. The chain carries TRBV5-4 and TRBJ2-5; 8 bases fit TRBD1. Germline V gene sequence: CDR1 SGHNT, CDR2 YYREEE (reference sequence). The CDR3 is 15 residues long. With V trimmed by 0 bases and J by 4 bases, 5 bases remained unmatched. CDR3 in amino acids: CASSLGGDRGETQYF. The CDR3 nucleotides read TGTGCCAGCAGCTTGGGAGGTGACAGGGGAGAGACCCAGTACTTC. The full variable domain, completed using reference TRBV5-4 and TRBJ2-5, is ETGVTQSPTHLIKTRGQQVTLRCSSQSGHNTVSWYQQALGQGPQFIFQYYREEENGRGNFPPRFSGLQFPNYSSELNVNALELDDSALYLCASSLGGDRGETQYFGPGTRLLVL.

The chain recombines TRBV30 with TRBJ1-2; D ambiguous. CDR3 size: 15 residues. CDR1 and CDR2 (germline): GTSNPN, SVGIG (reference sequence). Trimming took off 3 bases at V and 8 bases at J, with 22 bases between the two ends. The CDR3 DNA follows: TGTGCCTGGAGGGGTTCCCTCCTCCCATCGGACGGCTACACCTTC. The encoded protein is CAWRGSLLPSDGYTF.